This T cell receptor (beta chain) came from a study of T cell changes during pregnancy in multiple sclerosis. Here immunoSEQ multiplex PCR was the method, and the copy in TCRdb shows in-frame clones only, minus some. The sample lists roughly 60,000 clones; roughly 90% were seen once. The CDR3 consists of 21 residues. The sequence was obtained from a female donor with multiple sclerosis, enrolled in a pregnancy study. The sample here was peripheral blood, taken in the second trimester of pregnancy. The V and J genes are TRBV21-1 and TRBJ1-4. TRBV21-1 is tagged as a pseudogene. This CDR3 reads CASSKATPGGAQGELGEKLFF. The DNA of the CDR3 is TGTGCCAGCAGCAAAGCGACCCCGGGGGGTGCGCAGGGTGAATTAGGTGAAAAACTGTTTTTT.